These 15 T cell receptor beta chains came from one sample sequenced in a study of blood T cell repertoires in COVID-19. Here immunoSEQ multiplex PCR was the method, and the copy in TCRdb shows in-frame clones only, minus some. Of about 410,000 clones listed, approximately 89% are singletons. The sequencing input was peripheral blood. All receptors derive from a middle-aged woman with COVID-19, enrolled during active disease.

This rearrangement joins TRBV7-2 to TRBJ1-2, with TRBD1 matching over 11 bases. CDR1 and CDR2 from the germline V gene are SGHTA and FQGNSA. The CDR3 length is 16 residues. The V gene end was trimmed by 4 bases and the J gene end by 4 bases; junction bases not matched to a gene: 8. The CDR3 nucleotides are TGTGCCAGCAGCTCCCCCGGACAGGGGGCAACCTATGGCTACACCTTC. As protein: CASSSPGQGATYGYTF.

With respect to this clone: A read error may account for a junction end that differs from germline. V gene TRBV6-6 combines with J gene TRBJ2-6; possibly TRBD1 for D (5 bases). The CDR3 is made up of 15 amino acids. CDR1 is MNHNY, CDR2 SVGAGI, per germline (reference sequence). For the CDR3, the DNA is TGTGCCACCAGTCCCCAAGGGGCTGGGGCCAACGTCCTGACTTTC. Its translation: CATSPQGAGANVLTF.

This rearrangement joins TRBV7-2 to TRBJ1-2; D uncertain. The CDR3 totals 13 residues. The V end lost 1 base, the J end lost 5 bases, and 8 bases lay between the germline ends. From germline, CDR1 is SGHTA and CDR2 FQGNSA. CDR3 in amino acids: CASSLGQRYGYTF. DNA for the CDR3: TGTGCCAGCAGCTTAGGGCAGCGATATGGCTACACCTTC.

In DNA form, the CDR3 reads TGTGCCAGCAGCCCTAACGCGGGGGAAGAGACCCAGTACTTC. Encoded protein: CASSPNAGEETQYF. The chain carries TRBV7-8 and TRBJ2-5; TRBD2 aligns across 7 bases. Germline lookup yields CDR1 SGHVS and CDR2 FQNEAQ. V lost 5 bases to trimming and J lost 3 bases; unmatched junction nucleotides: 6. The CDR3 covers 14 residues.

For the CDR3, the DNA is TGTGCCACCAGCAGAGACTTAGCCGGTCTCCCCTACAATGAGCAGTTCTTC. Encoded protein: CATSRDLAGLPYNEQFF. V is TRBV15 and J is TRBJ2-1, with D hard to call. The CDR3 sequence is 17 residues long. Germline values: CDR1 LNHNV, CDR2 YYDKDF (reference sequence). V lost 0 bases and J 2 bases, leaving 14 bases between the germline ends.

The V and J genes are TRBV25-1 and TRBJ1-1, with D perhaps TRBD1 (5 bases). Trimming stripped 7 bases from V and 7 bases from J, with 22 bases between. The CDR3 runs 15 residues. Germline CDR1 MGHDK, CDR2 SYGVNS. The CDR3 region has the DNA TGTGCCAGCACTGCAGGGTCGCTCGCCCAGGGTGAAGCTTTCTTT. This gives the protein CASTAGSLAQGEAFF. The entire variable domain, with the rest obtained from reference TRBV25-1 and TRBJ1-1, is as follows: EADIYQTPRYLVIGTGKKITLECSQTMGHDKMYWYQQDPGMELHLIHYSYGVNSTEKGDLSSESTVSRIRTEHFPLTLESARPSHTSQYLCASTAGSLAQGEAFFGQGTRLTVV.

The rearrangement uses TRBV12-5 and TRBJ2-7, with 11 bases that match TRBD2. Per germline, CDR1 LGHNT and CDR2 FRNRAP. The CDR3 sequence is 16 residues long. After removal of 3 bases from V and 5 bases from J, the junction contained 9 bases not matched to a gene. The CDR3 DNA is TGTGCTAGTGGTTTATCTCTTAGCGGGAGGGCCGACGAGCAGTACTTC. This translates into CASGLSLSGRADEQYF.

The CDR3 protein is CASSPGGSVETQYF. The CDR3 nucleotides read TGTGCCAGCAGCCCGGGGGGGAGTGTGGAGACCCAGTACTTC. This chain connects TRBV11-2 to TRBJ2-5; TRBD2 matches at 8 bases. Unmatched junction bases numbered 7, after V lost 5 bases and J lost 5 bases. The germline V gene encodes CDR1 SGHAT and CDR2 FQNNGV. CDR3 length: 14 residues. Variable domain in full (rest from reference TRBV11-2 and TRBJ2-5): EAGVAQSPRYKIIEKRQSVAFWCNPISGHATLYWYQQILGQGPKLLIQFQNNGVVDDSQLPKDRFSAERLKGVDSTLKIQPAKLEDSAVYLCASSPGGSVETQYFGPGTRLLVL.

This chain links TRBV11-2 with TRBJ1-1, with 7 bases matching TRBD1. The germline CDR1 and CDR2 sequences are SGHAT and FQNNGV. The CDR3 is 13 residues long. V gave up 2 bases and J gave up 4 bases; unmatched junction bases: 1. CDR3 coding DNA: TGTGCCAGCAGCTTAACAGGGGCCACTGAAGCTTTCTTT. It encodes CASSLTGATEAFF.

The V call is TRBV6-1, the J call TRBJ2-1, with D unclear. The V gene lost 2 bases and the J gene lost 4 bases, with 6 bases spanning the gap. From germline, CDR1 is MNHNS and CDR2 SASEGT. This CDR3 spans 13 amino acids. Here the CDR3 reads CASSESPYNEQFF. The CDR3, as DNA: TGTGCCAGCAGTGAATCTCCTTACAATGAGCAGTTCTTC.

The chain joins TRBV12-5 to TRBJ2-1; D is possibly TRBD2 (5 bases). Germline V CDR1 and CDR2: LGHNT, FRNRAP. This CDR3 is 15 amino acids long. Deletions cut 6 bases from V and 2 bases from J, with 14 bases between. CDR3 DNA sequence: TGTGCTAGTGGCCGAGGGTGGGCCACCTACAATGAGCAGTTCTTC. Translating it yields CASGRGWATYNEQFF. Drawing the rest from reference TRBV12-5 and TRBJ2-1, the complete variable domain is DARVTQTPRHKVTEMGQEVTMRCQPILGHNTVFWYRQTMMQGLELLAYFRNRAPLDDSGMPKDRFSAEMPDATLATLKIQPSEPRDSAVYFCASGRGWATYNEQFFGPGTRLTVL.

The chain combines TRBV30 with TRBJ1-6; 7 nucleotides match TRBD1. CDR1 is GTSNPN and CDR2 is SVGIG in the germline V gene (reference sequence). The V gene end was trimmed by 5 bases and the J gene end by 7 bases; junction bases not matched to a gene: 5. This CDR3 region has 13 residues. CDR3 sequence (DNA): TGTGCCTGGGACAGGGCACGCAATTCACCCCTCCACTTT. Its translation: CAWDRARNSPLHF.

V usage is TRBV19 and J usage is TRBJ1-4, with 7 bases matching TRBD1. CDR1 and CDR2 from the germline V gene are LNHDA and SQIVND (reference sequence). Unmatched junction bases numbered 7, after V lost 6 bases and J lost 3 bases. This CDR3 has 15 amino acids. CDR3 region: CASSPDRDANEKLFF. In DNA form, the CDR3 reads TGTGCCAGTAGCCCTGACAGGGATGCTAATGAAAAACTGTTTTTT. Based on the CDR3 plus reference TRBV19 and TRBJ1-4, the full variable domain is DGGITQSPKYLFRKEGQNVTLSCEQNLNHDAMYWYRQDPGQGLRLIYYSQIVNDFQKGDIAEGYSVSREKKESFPLTVTSAQKNPTAFYLCASSPDRDANEKLFFGSGTQLSVL.

V is TRBV7-6 and J is TRBJ2-7, with TRBD2 identical over 12 bases. The V gene's germline CDR1 is SGHVS and CDR2 FNYEAQ. V was clipped by 2 bases and J by 2 bases; unmatched bases: 4. The CDR3 covers 16 residues. The CDR3 reads CASSLRTSGAPYEQYF. The DNA of the CDR3 is TGTGCCAGCAGCTTAAGGACTAGCGGGGCCCCCTACGAGCAGTACTTC.

This sequence joins TRBV18 and TRBJ1-1, with 7 nucleotides matching TRBD1. Trimming took 3 bases from V and 7 from J; bases not matched to a gene: 8. The CDR3 loop spans 14 amino acids. Per the germline V gene, CDR1 is KGHSH and CDR2 is LQKENI. The CDR3 is CASSPTDREGEAFF. The CDR3 coding sequence is TGTGCCAGCTCACCTACCGACAGGGAAGGTGAAGCTTTCTTT.